This paragraph reports one TCR beta chain. As yet, its antigen is unknown. Clones were sequenced by immunoSEQ multiplex PCR, and TCRdb holds only the in-frame ones, with some missing. This table has about 76,000 clones, roughly 87% appearing once. The data were obtained in a study of OX40 agonist ivuxolimab in advanced cancers. Study-level findings and limits: Antigen specificity of clonally expanded peripheral T cells was not established. Expansion of clones was among the lowest in partial responders at 0.1-3.0 mg/kg. Part of the nonresponder group also had normalized T-cell clonal expansion that was low.

V was cut by 5 bases and J by 7 bases, with 10 bases left in between. This CDR3 is built from 11 residues. The germline CDR1 and CDR2 sequences are SQVTM and ANQGSEA. The specimen was CD4+ or CD8+ T cells sorted from blood, collected in a trial of the OX40 agonist ivuxolimab. This TCR derives from an adult with an advanced solid tumor such as melanoma, head and neck, liver or kidney cancer. The chain joins TRBV29-1 to TRBJ2-3; D remains unclear. CDR3 sequence reads: CSVLTPHTQYF. The DNA of the CDR3 is TGCAGCGTTTTAACTCCTCATACGCAGTATTTT.